The sequence of this T cell receptor beta chain was determined in a study of T-cell memory formation after mild COVID-19. Study observations and caveats: While clones contracting from day 15 to 85 were balanced between CD4 and CD8, later expanders leaned CD4+. Still unconfirmed is whether the second-wave clones peaking on day 37 recognized SARS-CoV-2.

Germline loops: CDR1 DFQATT, CDR2 SNEGSKA (reference sequence). Trimming removed 5 bases from V and 0 bases from J; junction bases left unmatched: 6. The length of the CDR3 is 16 residues. 5'RACE primed at constant segments yielded TCR alpha and TCR beta cDNA libraries bearing sample barcodes and UMIs. A single record per CDR3 protein comes from TCRdb applying MiXCR to the 5' RACE reads. This sample has just over 50,000 distinct CDR3 sequences, with approximately 9% found just once. This clonotype was detected many times. Its specificity is unknown. This rearrangement joins TRBV20-1 to TRBJ2-5, with 13 positions matching TRBD2. This TCR derives from an adult woman who had mild COVID-19 (a few samples of this study predate the infection). Cell type and time point are not known. The sequencing sample was made of PBMCs or a T cell subset sorted from them (not recorded which). CDR3 sequence (DNA): TGCAGTGCTCGCGGGACTAGCGGGGTCCACCAAGAGACCCAGTACTTC. It encodes CSARGTSGVHQETQYF.